This record covers a single T cell receptor (beta chain). What it binds is unknown. Measured with immunoSEQ multiplex PCR; TCRdb has only the in-frame clones, and not every one. The repertoire consists of about 54,000 clones, with about 89% occurring once and the leading ten covering about 15%. This sample stems from a study of T cell responses to AZD1222 COVID-19 vaccine. Study-level findings and limits: Two AZD1222 doses significantly raised spike-specific TCR breadth and depth over controls. Vaccine-related CD4 TCRs covered spike, predominating at 160-218 and 743-854. The donor cohort was predominantly white British with a female majority, and clonal diversity may have been underestimated. Baseline serology detected seropositivity in only six or seven AZD1222 recipients.

This CDR3 is built from 13 residues. The germline CDR1 and CDR2 sequences are MNHEY and SMNVEV (reference sequence). Between the trimmed V and J ends, which lost 7 bases and 1 base, there was a span of 10 bases. The chain has TRBV27 and TRBJ1-2; D is uncertain. The source material was peripheral blood, sampled 28 days after the second AZD1222 dose. This receptor was taken from an adult who received the AZD1222 COVID-19 vaccine. CDR3 in amino acids: CASKGSDNYGYTF. CDR3 coding DNA: TGTGCCAGCAAAGGGTCAGATAACTATGGCTACACCTTC.